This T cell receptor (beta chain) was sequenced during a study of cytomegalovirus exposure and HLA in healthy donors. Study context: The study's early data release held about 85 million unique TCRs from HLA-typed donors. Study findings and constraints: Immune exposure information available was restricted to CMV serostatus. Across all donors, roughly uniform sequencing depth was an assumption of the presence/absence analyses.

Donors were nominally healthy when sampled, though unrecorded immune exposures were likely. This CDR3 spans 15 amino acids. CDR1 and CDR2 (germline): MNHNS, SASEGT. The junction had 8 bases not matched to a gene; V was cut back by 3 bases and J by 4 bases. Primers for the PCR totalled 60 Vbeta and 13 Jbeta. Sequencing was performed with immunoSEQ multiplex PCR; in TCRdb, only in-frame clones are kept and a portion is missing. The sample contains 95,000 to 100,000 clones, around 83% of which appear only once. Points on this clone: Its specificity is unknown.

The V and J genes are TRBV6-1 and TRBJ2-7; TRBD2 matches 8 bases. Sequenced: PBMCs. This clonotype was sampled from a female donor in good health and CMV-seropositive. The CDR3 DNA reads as TGTGCCAGCAGTGATTACGGCGGGAGGTCGTACGAGCAGTACTTC. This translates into CASSDYGGRSYEQYF.